This TCR beta chain comes out of a study of T cells after yellow fever vaccination. This clonotype was counted only a few times. TCRdb independently ran MiXCR on the 5' RACE reads; one entry per CDR3 protein. This table holds about 580,000 distinct CDR3 sequences, about a sixth found once. Germline V gene lookup returns CDR1 SGHTA and CDR2 FQGNSA. V was pared by 5 bases and J by 0 bases, with 6 bases of the junction left unmatched. This CDR3 contains 16 residues. The sequences come from PBMCs, collected less than 6 days after the first yellow fever vaccination. V gene TRBV7-2 combines with J gene TRBJ1-3, with 8 bases fitting TRBD1. This TCR was sampled from a man aged 18 to 35 who received the YFV17D yellow fever vaccine. The CDR3 is CASSAGQVGSGNTIYF. Here the CDR3 DNA reads TGTGCCAGCAGCGCGGGACAGGTTGGCTCTGGAAACACCATATATTTT.